Listed below are T cell receptor beta chains from one sample, sequenced in a study of vaccination and CD4 T cells after COVID-19. Their antigen targets remain unknown. Each CDR3 protein is one row after TCRdb ran MiXCR on the PCR reads. The data hold about 16,000 distinct CDR3 sequences, with nearly 55% observed a single time. The sequencing used CD4+ T cells from blood, cultured in vitro, collected before SARS-CoV-2 vaccination. The origin of the receptors is a human donor who had recovered from COVID-19. Each CDR3 is given with its conserved first and last residue. Fields, in order: CDR3 length, D gene, V gene, J gene, clone size, CDR3 DNA, CDR3 protein. D genes are given only for firm matches. Clone size is given for some rows only: seen once, a few or many times, or a class if the clone is expanded.

16,NA,TRBV7-2,TRBJ1-5,NA,TGTGCCAGCAGCTTAGTTGGTACGGAGTCCAATCAGCCCCAGCATTTT,CASSLVGTESNQPQHF
16,NA,TRBV15,TRBJ2-3,NA,TGTGCCACCAGCAGAGGACGGTCGCCGGGGACAGATACGCAGTATTTT,CATSRGRSPGTDTQYF
15,TRBD1,TRBV7-3,TRBJ2-3,NA,TGTGCCAGCAGCGCAGGGGGCGGGACGGCAGATACGCAGTATTTT,CASSAGGGTADTQYF
12,NA,TRBV27,TRBJ2-3,NA,TGTGCCAGCAGTCCCCGCACAGATACGCAGTATTTT,CASSPRTDTQYF
13,NA,TRBV25-1,TRBJ2-5,few,TGTGCCAGCAGTGAACCGGGACAAGAGACCCAGTACTTC,CASSEPGQETQYF
19,TRBD1,TRBV5-4,TRBJ2-5,NA,TGTGCCACCAATTCGGACAGGGGGCGTGGCGGGAGCAAGGGGGAGACCCAGTACTTC,CATNSDRGRGGSKGETQYF
16,NA,TRBV2,TRBJ1-6,NA,TGTGCCAGCAGTCAAGCCCCCCAGGGCGGCAATTCACCCCTCCACTTT,CASSQAPQGGNSPLHF
17,TRBD2,TRBV5-1,TRBJ2-1,NA,TGCGCCAGCAGCTTGGAGTATATAGCGGGCGGAGGCAATGAGCAGTTCTTC,CASSLEYIAGGGNEQFF
16,TRBD1,TRBV7-9,TRBJ1-5,NA,TGTGCCAGCAGCCATACCGGGACAGGGGGCAATCAGCCCCAGCATTTT,CASSHTGTGGNQPQHF
15,NA,TRBV6-1,TRBJ2-1,NA,TGTGCCAGCAGTCAAAGATCCGGGACTTGGAATGAGCAGTTCTTC,CASSQRSGTWNEQFF
13,TRBD1,TRBV2,TRBJ1-6,NA,TGTGCCAGCGGGAGGGACAGGTCTTCACCCCTCCACTTT,CASGRDRSSPLHF
15,TRBD1,TRBV20-1,TRBJ2-2,few,TGCAGTGCCGACGACCAGGGGGCGCGGACCGGGGAGCTGTTTTTT,CSADDQGARTGELFF
16,TRBD1,TRBV19,TRBJ1-2,few,TGTGCCAGTAGTATCACAGGGGGAATTGCTAACTATGGCTACACCTTC,CASSITGGIANYGYTF
14,NA,TRBV6-1,TRBJ2-2,few,TGTGCCAGCAGTGAAGGGGCAGGGACCGGGGAGCTGTTTTTT,CASSEGAGTGELFF
14,NA,TRBV29-1,TRBJ2-7,NA,TGCAGCGCCAAGGTGGCCAGGGGATCCTACGAGCAGTACTTC,CSAKVARGSYEQYF
15,TRBD1,TRBV29-1,TRBJ1-5,NA,TGCAGCGTAGTGACAGGGAGCGACGGCGGTCAGCCCCAGCATTTT,CSVVTGSDGGQPQHF
11,NA,TRBV20-1,TRBJ2-5,NA,TGCAGTGCTAGCCAGCGGGAGACCCAGTACTTC,CSASQRETQYF
15,NA,TRBV27,TRBJ1-1,NA,TGTGCCAGCAGAGGACAGTCGGTTATGAACACTGAAGCTTTCTTT,CASRGQSVMNTEAFF
12,NA,TRBV10-1,TRBJ2-7,NA,TGCGCCAGCGGGTCGAGCTCCTACGAGCAGTACTTC,CASGSSSYEQYF
13,TRBD2,TRBV2,TRBJ2-1,few,TGTGCCAGCAGTCGGCGGGAGTTTAATGAGCAGTTCTTC,CASSRREFNEQFF
11,NA,TRBV20-1,TRBJ2-7,NA,TGCAGTGCAGCGCCGGCACACGAGCAGTACTTC,CSAAPAHEQYF
12,NA,TRBV7-2,TRBJ2-3,few,TGTGCCAGCAGCTTAGACAGGCGCGCGCAGTATTTT,CASSLDRRAQYF
15,NA,TRBV7-2,TRBJ1-1,NA,TGTGCCAGCAGCTTAGGTGGCCGATTGAACACTGAAGCTTTCTTT,CASSLGGRLNTEAFF
13,NA,TRBV6-1,TRBJ2-7,NA,TGTGCCAGCAGACGACAAACCGACTACGAGCAGTACTTC,CASRRQTDYEQYF
14,NA,TRBV27,TRBJ2-5,NA,TGTGCCAGCAGTTTAATGGGATTCCGAGAGACCCAGTACTTC,CASSLMGFRETQYF
13,NA,TRBV6-1,TRBJ1-5,few,TGTGCCAGCTCTGCAGATAGCAATCAGCCCCAGCATTTT,CASSADSNQPQHF
16,NA,TRBV25-1,TRBJ2-5,NA,TGTGCCAGCAGTCTCTCCGGGGGTGGTATCCGAGAGACCCAGTACTTC,CASSLSGGGIRETQYF
17,NA,TRBV24-1,TRBJ2-1,NA,TGTGCCACCAGTGATTTGGGTGGGGTGAGCTCCTACAATGAGCAGTTCTTC,CATSDLGGVSSYNEQFF
15,NA,TRBV24-1,TRBJ1-4,NA,TGTGCCACCAGTGAGCCGGGACGGGATAATGAAAAACTGTTTTTT,CATSEPGRDNEKLFF
15,NA,TRBV6-1,TRBJ1-2,NA,TGTGCCAGCAGGAATTCAGGTGAAGGGTATTATGGCTACACCTTC,CASRNSGEGYYGYTF
17,TRBD2,TRBV20-1,TRBJ2-3,few,TGCAGTGCTAGAACTTTACGGACTAGCGGGAGATCCGATACGCAGTATTTT,CSARTLRTSGRSDTQYF
14,NA,TRBV20-1,TRBJ2-3,NA,TGCAGTGCTAGAGCTATGTTTTCCACAGATACGCAGTATTTT,CSARAMFSTDTQYF
16,TRBD2,TRBV19,TRBJ2-3,NA,TGTGCCAGTAGTCCGTTACTAGCGGATCTTGGAGATACGCAGTATTTT,CASSPLLADLGDTQYF
12,TRBD2,TRBV20-1,TRBJ2-1,large,TGCAGGGGACTAGCGGATTACAATGAGCAGTTCTTC,CRGLADYNEQFF
15,TRBD2,TRBV27,TRBJ2-1,NA,TGTGCCAGCAGTTTAAGTGGCGGGAGATACAATGAGCAGTTCTTC,CASSLSGGRYNEQFF
13,NA,TRBV28,TRBJ2-7,NA,TGTGCCAGCTCCCTCCAGCATAGCTACGAGCAGTACTTC,CASSLQHSYEQYF
14,TRBD1,TRBV20-1,TRBJ1-5,NA,TGCAGTGCTAGCAACAGGGGAGGCAATCAGCCCCAGCATTTT,CSASNRGGNQPQHF
16,NA,TRBV7-9,TRBJ2-1,NA,TGTGCCAGCAGCTTAATACGGGCTCGATTCGGCAATGAGCAGTTCTTC,CASSLIRARFGNEQFF
16,NA,TRBV6-2/TRBV6-3,TRBJ1-5,few,TGTGCCAGCGGAGGGAAGTGGGGGCTTAGCAATCAGCCCCAGCATTTT,CASGGKWGLSNQPQHF
17,NA,TRBV25-1,TRBJ2-4,NA,TGTGCCAGCAGTGAAGGAGGGGGAGGGATAGCCAAAAACATTCAGTACTTC,CASSEGGGGIAKNIQYF
12,NA,TRBV6-1,TRBJ2-3,NA,TGTGCCAGCAGTGAAGGATTAGAGGTCGAGTATTTT,CASSEGLEVEYF
13,NA,TRBV15,TRBJ2-5,NA,TGTGCCACCCAGCCGGTGGTTCAAGAGACCCAGTACTTC,CATQPVVQETQYF
15,TRBD2,TRBV10-3,TRBJ2-7,NA,TGTGCCATCAGTGTTCGGGCGGGAGGGCCGGAGGAGCAGTACTTC,CAISVRAGGPEEQYF
13,NA,TRBV30,TRBJ1-1,NA,TGTGCCTGGAGTGTACGGAGGAACACTGAAGCTTTCTTT,CAWSVRRNTEAFF
14,NA,TRBV6-5,TRBJ1-1,few,TGTGCCAGCAGTTACACAGATCTGAACACTGAAGCTTTCTTT,CASSYTDLNTEAFF
15,NA,TRBV6-1,TRBJ2-5,few,TGTGCCAGCAGCCGATGGACACTTTACCAAGAGACCCAGTACTTC,CASSRWTLYQETQYF
15,NA,TRBV24-1,TRBJ2-3,few,TGTGCCACCAGTGATGCAGCGGAGAGCACAGATACGCAGTATTTT,CATSDAAESTDTQYF
14,NA,TRBV19,TRBJ2-3,few,TGTGCCAGTAGCCCGACTTCTAGCACAGATACGCAGTATTTT,CASSPTSSTDTQYF
17,NA,TRBV5-5,TRBJ2-3,NA,TGTGCCAGCAGCCAATCCTCCCGAAGCAACGGAATAGATACGCAGTATTTT,CASSQSSRSNGIDTQYF
14,NA,TRBV29-1,TRBJ1-2,NA,TGCAGCGGATACGGGTTGGGTGCTAACTATGGCTACACCTTC,CSGYGLGANYGYTF
15,TRBD2,TRBV7-7,TRBJ2-1,NA,TGTGCCAGCAGTCGAATAGCGGGAGATCTCAATGAGCAGTTCTTC,CASSRIAGDLNEQFF
16,NA,TRBV7-9,TRBJ1-6,NA,TGTGCCAGCAGCCCCCGGGGGGGGGCGGATAATTCACCCCTCCACTTT,CASSPRGGADNSPLHF
18,TRBD2,TRBV4-1,TRBJ2-1,NA,TGCGCCAGCAGCTCCACCCTCCATGGGAGGGCCGCCTACAATGAGCAGTTCTTC,CASSSTLHGRAAYNEQFF
15,NA,TRBV6-2/TRBV6-3,TRBJ2-2,few,TGTGCCAGCAGTATAGCGGAGGGAAGCTCCGGGGAGCTGTTTTTT,CASSIAEGSSGELFF
13,NA,TRBV24-1,TRBJ2-7,NA,TGTGCCACCAGTGATTTAAGACGGACGGAGCAGTACTTC,CATSDLRRTEQYF
11,NA,TRBV5-8,TRBJ2-5,NA,TGTGCCAGCAGCTTTAGAGGGACCCAGTACTTC,CASSFRGTQYF
15,NA,TRBV20-1,TRBJ2-1,once,TGCAGTGCTAGAGATTCCGGTTATTCCTACAATGAGCAGTTCTTC,CSARDSGYSYNEQFF
13,NA,TRBV7-3,TRBJ2-2,NA,TGTGCCAGCAGCTTATGGGGGGACGGGGAGCTGTTTTTT,CASSLWGDGELFF
14,NA,TRBV7-9,TRBJ2-3,NA,TGTGCCAGCAGCCCCAGCGGGAGCACAGATACGCAGTATTTT,CASSPSGSTDTQYF